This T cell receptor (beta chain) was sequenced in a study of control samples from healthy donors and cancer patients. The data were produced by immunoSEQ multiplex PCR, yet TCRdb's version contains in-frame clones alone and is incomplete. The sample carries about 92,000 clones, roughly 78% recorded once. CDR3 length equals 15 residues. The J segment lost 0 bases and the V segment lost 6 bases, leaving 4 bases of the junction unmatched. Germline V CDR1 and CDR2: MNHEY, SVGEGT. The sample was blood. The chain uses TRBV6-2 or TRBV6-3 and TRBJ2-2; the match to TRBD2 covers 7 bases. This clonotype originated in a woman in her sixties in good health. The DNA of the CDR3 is TGTGCCAGCAGACCTAGCGGAACGAACACCGGGGAGCTGTTTTTT. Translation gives CASRPSGTNTGELFF.